This TCR beta chain was profiled in a study of OX40 agonist ivuxolimab in advanced cancers. The CDR3 totals 16 residues. V trimming: 3 bases; J trimming: 4 bases; junction bases outside the gene matches: 9. Germline-derived CDR1 and CDR2 are SGHTA and FQGTGA. Measured with immunoSEQ multiplex PCR; TCRdb has only the in-frame clones, and not every one. The sample includes 62,000 or so clones, over 80% of them seen just once. Material: CD4+ or CD8+ T cells sorted from blood, obtained in a trial of the OX40 agonist ivuxolimab. This receptor was obtained from an adult with an advanced solid tumor such as melanoma, head and neck, liver or kidney cancer. This chain links TRBV7-3 with TRBJ2-3, with TRBD2 identical over 8 bases. The CDR3 loop reads CASSLGVAGRADTQYF. CDR3 nucleotide sequence: TGTGCCAGCAGCTTGGGGGTAGCGGGAAGGGCAGATACGCAGTATTTT.